The 21 T cell receptor beta chains listed next were all sequenced from one sample in a study of blood T cell repertoires in COVID-19. Using immunoSEQ multiplex PCR, the repertoire was profiled, and TCRdb retains in-frame clones only, with some absent. Here the sample spans 300,000 to 350,000 clones, approximately 89% being singletons. Sequences were obtained from peripheral blood. All receptors derive from a woman aged 55-70 years with COVID-19, enrolled during active disease.

The chain couples TRBV19 to TRBJ1-3, with 7 bases lining up with TRBD1. This CDR3 region has 14 residues. With V trimmed by 6 bases and J by 1 base, 3 bases remained unmatched. The germline gives CDR1 LNHDA, CDR2 SQIVND (reference sequence). CDR3 sequence reads: CASRPTGSGNTIYF. The DNA of the CDR3 is TGTGCCAGTAGGCCGACAGGGTCTGGAAACACCATATATTTT.

The chain is built from TRBV7-8 and TRBJ2-6; possibly TRBD1 for D (5 bases). This CDR3 has 15 amino acids. Trimming removed 3 bases from V and 2 bases from J, with 8 bases in between. Germline V gene data show CDR1 as SGHVS and CDR2 as FQNEAQ. The CDR3 protein is CASSFGAAGANVLTF. The CDR3 DNA reads TGTGCCAGCAGCTTTGGGGCAGCTGGGGCCAACGTCCTGACTTTC.

The chain uses TRBV7-9 and TRBJ1-1; 11 nucleotides match TRBD1. J gave up 5 bases and V 0 bases, and 14 bases lay outside the gene matches. The CDR3 extends over 19 amino acids. Germline V gene lookup returns CDR1 SEHNR and CDR2 FQNEAQ (reference sequence). The DNA for the CDR3 is TGTGCCAGCAGCTTAGCGTGGGACAGGGGGTATGGGTTGGGGACTGAAGCTTTCTTT. It translates to CASSLAWDRGYGLGTEAFF.

V gene TRBV18 combines with J gene TRBJ2-7; 8 bases are shared with TRBD1. CDR1 and CDR2 (germline): KGHSH, LQKENI. J was trimmed by 13 bases and V by 4 bases; bases with no gene match: 6. This CDR3 has 11 amino acids. The CDR3 DNA is TGTGCCAGCTCACTCGGACAGGGTGTTTACTTC. Protein sequence: CASSLGQGVYF. Together with reference TRBV18 and TRBJ2-7, the CDR3 gives the full variable domain: NAGVMQNPRHLVRRRGQEARLRCSPMKGHSHVYWYRQLPEEGLKFMVYLQKENIIDESGMPKERFSAEFPKEGPSILRIQQVVRGDSAAYFCASSLGQGVYFGPGTRLTVT.

V and J are TRBV4-1 and TRBJ1-4; D is possibly TRBD1 (5 bases). The CDR3 totals 16 residues. CDR1 MGHRA and CDR2 YSYEKL come from the germline V gene. The ends were cut back, 1 base at V and 2 bases at J, with 11 bases in the middle. CDR3 DNA: TGCGCCAGCAGCCAAGGGCAGGGCCACACTAATGAAAAACTGTTTTTT. Its protein is CASSQGQGHTNEKLFF.

DNA for the CDR3: TGTGCCAGCCTCAGCGGGGGGGCCTTTGAGACCCAGTACTTC. It is translated as CASLSGGAFETQYF. The V and J genes are TRBV28 and TRBJ2-5; 10 bases align to TRBD2. Germline-derived CDR1 and CDR2 are MDHEN and SYDVKM. Trimming removed 8 bases from V and 5 bases from J; junction bases left unmatched: 8. The CDR3 runs to 14 residues. Full variable domain (missing parts from reference TRBV28 and TRBJ2-5): DVKVTQSSRYLVKRTGEKVFLECVQDMDHENMFWYRQDPGLGLRLIYFSYDVKMKEKGDIPEGYSVSREKKERFSLILESASTNQTSMYLCASLSGGAFETQYFGPGTRLLVL.

J is TRBJ1-1 and V is TRBV13; no reliable D call. The germline V gene encodes CDR1 PRHDT and CDR2 FYEKMQ (reference sequence). This CDR3 contains 11 residues. The V and J ends lost 5 bases and 7 bases respectively, with 8 bases between them. The chain's CDR3 is CASSPTGEAFF. For the CDR3, the DNA is TGTGCCAGCAGCCCGACGGGTGAAGCTTTCTTT.

V is TRBV19 and J is TRBJ1-2, with D perhaps matching TRBD1 (6 bases). Germline values: CDR1 LNHDA, CDR2 SQIVND (reference sequence). Trimming removed 2 bases from V and 4 bases from J, with 11 bases in between. The length of the CDR3 is 14 residues. The CDR3 loop is CASSIQQGLYGYTF. The CDR3 bases are TGTGCCAGTAGTATACAGCAGGGGCTCTATGGCTACACCTTC. Looking up the rest from reference TRBV19 and TRBJ1-2 gives the full variable domain: DGGITQSPKYLFRKEGQNVTLSCEQNLNHDAMYWYRQDPGQGLRLIYYSQIVNDFQKGDIAEGYSVSREKKESFPLTVTSAQKNPTAFYLCASSIQQGLYGYTFGSGTRLTVV.

The chain combines TRBV4-1 with TRBJ1-5; D is unresolved. The CDR3 sequence is 13 residues long. V was clipped by 3 bases and J by 4 bases, with 7 bases between them. The germline V gene encodes CDR1 MGHRA and CDR2 YSYEKL. Here the CDR3 DNA reads TGCGCCAGCAGCCAGGCTCCAAATCAGCCCCAGCATTTT. As protein: CASSQAPNQPQHF.

CDR3 sequence: CATSGTGGRAGELFF. CDR3 in DNA: TGTGCCACCTCCGGGACAGGGGGCCGGGCCGGGGAGCTGTTTTTT. The rearrangement joins TRBV28 to TRBJ2-2, with 12 bases matching TRBD1. This CDR3 is 15 amino acids long. In germline, CDR1 is MDHEN, CDR2 SYDVKM. V was clipped by 10 bases and J by 6 bases; unmatched bases: 9.

The chain couples TRBV28 to TRBJ1-5; 7 bases agree with TRBD1. V shed 6 bases and J 6 bases; nucleotides not matched to a gene: 8. Germline V gives CDR1 MDHEN, CDR2 SYDVKM. This CDR3 has 14 residues. CDR3 loop: CASRLAGGSQPQHF. In DNA form, the CDR3 reads TGTGCCAGCAGACTAGCAGGGGGGAGTCAGCCCCAGCATTTT.

The J gene is TRBJ2-2, the V gene TRBV5-1; D gene ambiguous. In germline, CDR1 is SGHRS, CDR2 YFSETQ. The CDR3 is made up of 14 amino acids. Trimming removed 5 bases from V and 7 bases from J, with 15 bases in between. The CDR3 here is CASSRTAGDGELFF. The CDR3 DNA is TGCGCCAGCAGTCGAACGGCTGGAGACGGGGAGCTGTTTTTT. The full variable domain, its missing parts supplied by reference TRBV5-1 and TRBJ2-2, is KAGVTQTPRYLIKTRGQQVTLSCSPISGHRSVSWYQQTPGQGLQFLFEYFSETQRNKGNFPGRFSGRQFSNSRSEMNVSTLELGDSALYLCASSRTAGDGELFFGEGSRLTVL.

The rearrangement joins TRBV3-1 (or the pseudogene TRBV3-2) to TRBJ1-5; D remains unclear. CDR3 size: 14 residues. Germline CDR1 and CDR2: LGHDT and YNNKEL (reference sequence). V lost 1 base to trimming and J lost 8 bases, with 12 bases between them. CDR3 DNA sequence: TGTGCCAGCAGCCAAGCCCTAACCCCGGAGCCCCAGCATTTT. Protein: CASSQALTPEPQHF.

V and J are TRBV4-2 and TRBJ2-2; the D gene is possibly TRBD1 (5 bases). Germline V lookup: CDR1 LGHNA, CDR2 YNFKEQ. V lost 1 base to trimming and J lost 6 bases, with 12 bases between them. The CDR3 is 15 residues long. DNA for the CDR3: TGTGCCAGCAGCCAAGTAGGGGCACCCGCCGGGGAGCTGTTTTTT. Translated: CASSQVGAPAGELFF.

Remarks on this clone: Other DNA variants within this sample encode the same CDR3. V usage is TRBV5-1 and J usage is TRBJ1-5; D uncertain. Between the trimmed V and J ends, which lost 0 bases and 3 bases, there was a span of 7 bases. Germline values: CDR1 SGHRS, CDR2 YFSETQ. The CDR3 extends over 14 amino acids. CDR3 sequence (DNA): TGCGCCAGCAGCTTGGATGGGCTCAATCAGCCCCAGCATTTT. It is translated as CASSLDGLNQPQHF.

The rearrangement uses TRBV6-5 and TRBJ1-6, with a weak D call TRBD1 (5 bases). V was shortened by 2 bases and J by 3 bases, with 11 bases between the two germline ends. Germline-derived CDR1 and CDR2 are MNHEY and SVGAGI. CDR3 size: 16 residues. The CDR3 spells CASSYRGRLYNSPLHF. The CDR3 nucleotides are TGTGCCAGCAGTTACAGGGGCCGCCTCTATAATTCACCCCTCCACTTT.

Only a few counts were recorded for this clone. The chain is built from TRBV24-1 and TRBJ1-2; D might be TRBD1 (5 bases). Trimming cost V 3 bases and J 7 bases, with 11 bases left between them. This CDR3 spans 13 amino acids. The V gene's germline CDR1 is KGHDR and CDR2 SFDVKD. In nucleotides, the CDR3 is TGTGCCACCAGTGATCGCGTCGGGGGTGGCTACACCTTC. Translated, it gives CATSDRVGGGYTF.

The V gene is TRBV5-1, the J gene TRBJ2-5; possible D gene TRBD2, 5 bases. There are 15 residues in the CDR3. In germline, CDR1 is SGHRS, CDR2 YFSETQ. Trimming stripped 0 bases from V and 2 bases from J, with 11 bases between. For the CDR3, the DNA is TGCGCCAGCAGCTTGGCCATAGCGCCTCAAGAGACCCAGTACTTC. It translates to CASSLAIAPQETQYF.

The chain is built from TRBV4-1 and TRBJ2-7, with D possibly being TRBD1 (6 bases). V lost 1 base and J lost 3, with 13 bases in between. The CDR3 contains 15 residues. Per the germline V gene, CDR1 is MGHRA and CDR2 is YSYEKL. This chain's CDR3 is CASSQGARDNYEQYF. CDR3 coding DNA: TGCGCCAGCAGCCAAGGGGCCAGGGACAACTACGAGCAGTACTTC.

This chain connects TRBV5-5 to TRBJ2-7; D may be TRBD2 (6 bases). Germline CDR1 SGHKS, CDR2 YYEKEE (reference sequence). V gave up 4 bases and J gave up 3 bases, with 20 bases separating them. The CDR3 consists of 16 residues. The CDR3 DNA sequence: TGTGCCAGCAGCCCCCGGGGAAGGACTACTTACTACGAGCAGTACTTC. It encodes CASSPRGRTTYYEQYF.

The CDR3 reads CASSYELGLNTEAFF. The CDR3 coding sequence is TGTGCCAGCAGTTACGAGTTGGGGCTAAACACTGAAGCTTTCTTT. The chain is built from TRBV6-5 and TRBJ1-1; D is perhaps TRBD1 (5 bases). The V gene lost 2 bases and the J gene lost 2 bases, with 12 bases spanning the gap. The CDR3 runs 15 residues. CDR1 MNHEY and CDR2 SVGAGI come from the germline V gene.